The 23 T cell receptor beta chains in this list originate from one sample, sequenced in a study of shared clonotypes between healthy human individuals. Only CD45RO-negative cells positively selected for CCR7 counted as naive CD8 cells, so terminally differentiated effector memory CD45RA+ cells were excluded. Clones were sequenced by immunoSEQ multiplex PCR, and TCRdb holds only the in-frame ones, with some missing. The sample holds around 2,000,000 clones, roughly 95% seen once. Specimen: naive CD8+ T cells sorted from blood. These receptors all stem from a man aged 18 to 30 in good health.

The genes are TRBV7-6 and TRBJ2-2, with 7 bases fitting TRBD1. The CDR3 runs to 17 residues. The V gene's germline CDR1 is SGHVS and CDR2 FNYEAQ. With 1 base clipped from V and 3 bases from J, the junction kept 8 bases outside the gene matches. The CDR3 bases are TGTGCCAGCAGCTTAGATGCCGACAGGGAAGACACCGGGGAGCTGTTTTTT. As protein: CASSLDADREDTGELFF.

The chain couples TRBV9 to TRBJ1-2; the match to TRBD1 covers 9 bases. V lost 4 bases, J lost 3 bases, and 7 bases stayed unmatched. The CDR3 runs 15 residues. Germline lookup yields CDR1 SGDLS and CDR2 YYNGEE. CDR3 DNA: TGTGCCAGCAGCACCGGGACAGGGAAAGACTATGGCTACACCTTC. Protein sequence: CASSTGTGKDYGYTF.

This clone occurred once. Within the sample, other DNA sequences also encode this same CDR3. This chain links TRBV15 with TRBJ1-2, with D hard to call. From germline, CDR1 is LNHNV and CDR2 YYDKDF (reference sequence). CDR3 length equals 12 residues. Trimming took off 1 base at V and 7 bases at J, with 7 bases between the two ends. The CDR3 reads CATSRGEGGYTF. For the CDR3, the DNA is TGTGCCACCAGCAGAGGCGAGGGTGGCTACACCTTC.

V is TRBV27 and J is TRBJ2-3; D ambiguous. This CDR3 contains 14 residues. The germline V and J ends were trimmed by 1 base and 2 bases, with 7 bases remaining between them. The germline V gene encodes CDR1 MNHEY and CDR2 SMNVEV (reference sequence). The CDR3 DNA is TGTGCCAGCAGTTTATGGGCCTACACAGATACGCAGTATTTT. Protein product: CASSLWAYTDTQYF.

The chain has TRBV5-6 and TRBJ1-1, with unresolved D. Trimming left V 4 bases short and J 4 bases short, with 8 bases between. Per the germline V gene, CDR1 is SGHDT and CDR2 is YYEEEE. The CDR3 is 12 residues long. CDR3 coding DNA: TGTGCCAGCAGCGCACCTAGCACTGAAGCTTTCTTT. Protein: CASSAPSTEAFF.

As for this clone: Other DNA sequences within the sample encode an identical CDR3. The J gene is TRBJ2-7, the V gene TRBV7-9; D unresolved. CDR3 length: 14 amino acids. V was shortened by 2 bases and J by 0 bases, with 8 bases between the two germline ends. The germline V gene has CDR1 SEHNR and CDR2 FQNEAQ (reference sequence). CDR3 region: CASSLSQTSYEQYF. The CDR3 bases are TGTGCCAGCAGCTTATCTCAAACCTCCTACGAGCAGTACTTC.

This clone turned up a few times. This chain links TRBV7-9 with TRBJ1-2; no reliable D call. V shed 8 bases and J shed 3 bases, with 19 bases lying between them. The CDR3 length is 15 residues. Per germline, CDR1 SEHNR and CDR2 FQNEAQ (reference sequence). CDR3: CASGGLRVVDYGYTF. The CDR3, as DNA: TGTGCCAGCGGAGGGTTGAGGGTGGTTGACTATGGCTACACCTTC.

With respect to this clone: Different DNA sequences within this sample yield the same CDR3. CDR3 in amino acids: CASSLGLPNEQFF. The CDR3 DNA reads as TGTGCCAGCAGCTTGGGACTCCCCAATGAGCAGTTCTTC. The V call is TRBV5-4, the J call TRBJ2-1; D unclear. The germline V gene has CDR1 SGHNT and CDR2 YYREEE (reference sequence). This CDR3 is built from 13 residues. V was shortened by 0 bases and J by 6 bases, with 7 bases between the two germline ends.

The chain recombines TRBV18 with TRBJ1-5, with D unclear. The germline CDR1 and CDR2 sequences are KGHSH and LQKENI. V was shortened by 3 bases and J by 0 bases, with 12 bases between the two germline ends. The CDR3 length is 16 residues. This chain's CDR3 is CASSPGQDYSNQPQHF. The CDR3 DNA is TGTGCCAGCTCACCGGGTCAGGATTATAGCAATCAGCCCCAGCATTTT.

This clone was observed a single time. V is TRBV6-6 and J is TRBJ1-1; maybe TRBD1 (6 bases). The germline CDR1 and CDR2 sequences are MNHNY and SVGAGI (reference sequence). Trimming cost V 0 bases and J 4 bases, with 12 bases left between them. This CDR3 comprises 15 residues. The CDR3 protein is CASSYSEGDGTEAFF. The CDR3 DNA follows: TGTGCCAGCAGTTACTCCGAGGGGGATGGCACTGAAGCTTTCTTT.

About this clone: Other DNA variants within this sample encode the same CDR3. V usage is TRBV6-5 and J usage is TRBJ1-1, with a possible D match to TRBD1 (5 bases). The CDR3 is 15 amino acids. Trimming removed 0 bases at V and 0 bases at J, with 8 bases between. Germline lookup yields CDR1 MNHEY and CDR2 SVGAGI. Here the CDR3 reads CASSYSRGLNTEAFF. In DNA, the CDR3 is TGTGCCAGCAGTTACTCGAGGGGATTGAACACTGAAGCTTTCTTT.

This sequence joins TRBV21-1 and TRBJ1-5; TRBD1 is the table's D call, not checked against the DNA. TRBV21-1 is a known pseudogene. CDR3 length: 16 amino acids. This CDR3 reads CASSKISIVQNQPQHF. CDR3 bases: TGTGCCAGCAGCAAAATTTCAATAGTACAGAATCAGCCCCAGCATTTT.

A single count supports this clone. The rearrangement links TRBV9 to TRBJ2-1; 11 bases are shared with TRBD2. After removal of 2 bases from V and 7 bases from J, the junction contained 2 bases not matched to a gene. Germline V gene sequence: CDR1 SGDLS, CDR2 YYNGEE. This CDR3 has 14 amino acids. The CDR3 here is CASSVSGRDNEQFF. CDR3 nucleotides: TGTGCCAGCAGCGTTAGCGGGAGGGATAATGAGCAGTTCTTC.

As regards this clone: Other DNA variants within this sample encode the same CDR3. V gene TRBV28 combines with J gene TRBJ2-4, with D perhaps TRBD1 (6 bases). The CDR3 is made up of 14 amino acids. Trimming left V 3 bases short and J 8 bases short, with 14 bases between. CDR1 and CDR2 from the germline V gene are MDHEN and SYDVKM. The CDR3 nucleotides read TGTGCCAGCAGTTTGACAGGAGCGGAGGACATTCAGTACTTC. Residues: CASSLTGAEDIQYF.

A note on this clone: Distinct nucleotide sequences in the sample also encode this CDR3. The rearrangement links TRBV7-9 to TRBJ2-7; 9 bases line up with TRBD1. Germline loops: CDR1 SEHNR, CDR2 FQNEAQ (reference sequence). The V gene end was trimmed by 6 bases and the J gene end by 0 bases; junction bases not matched to a gene: 3. This CDR3 spans 14 amino acids. CDR3: CASSSTGGSYEQYF. The CDR3 DNA is TGTGCCAGCAGTTCGACAGGGGGCTCCTACGAGCAGTACTTC.

This chain links TRBV6-6 with TRBJ2-6; D possibly matches TRBD1 or TRBD2 (5 bases each). Per germline, CDR1 MNHNY and CDR2 SVGAGI (reference sequence). V shed 5 bases and J shed 11 bases, with 13 bases lying between them. The CDR3 is 13 amino acids. The CDR3 DNA sequence: TGTGCCAGCAGTACCGGGACCACCCACGTCCTGACTTTC. It yields the protein CASSTGTTHVLTF.

Note on this clone: At the DNA level, this CDR3 is encoded by other sequences in the same sample as well. The genes are TRBV5-4 and TRBJ2-7; D possibly corresponds to TRBD2 (6 bases). Trimming took 0 bases from V and 2 from J, leaving 9 bases between them. This CDR3 comprises 14 residues. Germline V gene sequence: CDR1 SGHNT, CDR2 YYREEE (reference sequence). The CDR3 loop reads CASSLGGEAYEQYF. CDR3 sequence (DNA): TGTGCCAGCAGCTTGGGGGGGGAAGCCTACGAGCAGTACTTC.

The chain is built from TRBV4-3 and TRBJ2-2; D call uncertain. V was trimmed by 0 bases and J by 6 bases, leaving 11 bases between them. The germline V gene has CDR1 LGHNA and CDR2 YSLEER. The CDR3 sequence is 15 residues long. The chain's CDR3 is CASSQDQNDSGELFF. The CDR3 nucleotides are TGCGCCAGCAGCCAAGACCAAAACGATTCCGGGGAGCTGTTTTTT.

This sequence joins TRBV19 and TRBJ2-7, with D tentatively TRBD2 (5 bases). The V gene's germline CDR1 is LNHDA and CDR2 SQIVND (reference sequence). The ends were cut back, 5 bases at V and 6 bases at J, with 20 bases in the middle. The CDR3 loop spans 15 amino acids. CDR3 DNA sequence: TGTGCCAGTAGTTGGGCGGGCACCGGGTTCGGCGAGCAGTACTTC. It encodes CASSWAGTGFGEQYF.

The genes are TRBV19 and TRBJ2-3; unclear D gene. Germline loops: CDR1 LNHDA, CDR2 SQIVND (reference sequence). The CDR3 length is 15 residues. The germline V and J ends were trimmed by 0 bases and 3 bases, with 10 bases remaining between them. The CDR3 DNA sequence: TGTGCCAGTAGTATAGATGAGGAAACTACAGATACGCAGTATTTT. Its translation: CASSIDEETTDTQYF.

V and J are TRBV5-1 and TRBJ1-1, with 8 bases identical to TRBD1. Trimming removed 5 bases from V and 7 bases from J; junction bases left unmatched: 10. In germline, CDR1 is SGHRS, CDR2 YFSETQ. The CDR3 is 14 amino acids. CDR3 sequence: CASSWVPGQVEAFF. The DNA of the CDR3 is TGCGCCAGCAGTTGGGTACCGGGACAGGTTGAAGCTTTCTTT.

The chain employs TRBV27 and TRBJ2-1, with D hard to call. The V gene lost 6 bases and the J gene lost 15 bases, with 15 bases spanning the gap. The V gene's germline CDR1 is MNHEY and CDR2 SMNVEV (reference sequence). The CDR3 contains 11 residues. CDR3: CASSVGQYRFF. The CDR3, as DNA: TGTGCCAGCAGCGTAGGCCAGTATCGGTTCTTC.

The sample holds one count of this clone. V usage is TRBV7-6 and J usage is TRBJ2-2; D uncertain. The CDR3 is 13 residues long. With 5 bases removed from V and 8 bases from J, the gap between germline ends came to 12 bases. The germline gives CDR1 SGHVS, CDR2 FNYEAQ. The CDR3 nucleotides read TGTGCCAGCAGCCTCGACGGCCCTGGGGAGCTGTTTTTT. Its protein is CASSLDGPGELFF.